The 25 T cell receptor beta chains below come from one sample, sequenced in a study of blood T cell repertoires in COVID-19. The data were produced by immunoSEQ multiplex PCR, yet TCRdb's version contains in-frame clones alone and is incomplete. The sample has 160,000 or so clones, roughly 90% seen once; the top ten hold 1.6%. The sequencing sample was made of peripheral blood. The receptors were gathered from a woman aged 50 to 65 with acute or convalescent COVID-19.

This chain uses TRBV6-5 with TRBJ2-1, with 9 bases identical to TRBD2. The junction had 8 bases not matched to a gene; V was cut back by 0 bases and J by 8 bases. The CDR3 is made up of 16 amino acids. From germline, CDR1 is MNHEY and CDR2 SVGAGI. CDR3 in amino acids: CASSYSTAGGWDEQFF. The DNA for the CDR3 is TGTGCCAGCAGTTACTCGACTGCGGGGGGGTGGGATGAGCAGTTCTTC.

The V gene is TRBV6-6, the J gene TRBJ1-5; 9 nucleotides line up with TRBD1. V lost 5 bases and J lost 2; bases outside the gene matches: 10. The CDR3 runs to 17 residues. Germline V gives CDR1 MNHNY, CDR2 SVGAGI (reference sequence). DNA for the CDR3: TGTGCCAGCAGTCTCCGTGGGACAGGGCTAGGCAATCAGCCCCAGCATTTT. This gives the protein CASSLRGTGLGNQPQHF.

This rearrangement joins TRBV4-3 to TRBJ2-2; possibly TRBD2 for D (5 bases). The germline gives CDR1 LGHNA, CDR2 YSLEER. Trimming shortened V by 0 bases and J by 6 bases, and 8 bases separated the two germline ends. The CDR3 is 14 residues long. CDR3 nucleotide sequence: TGCGCCAGCAGCCAAGAAGGAGGACCCGGGGAGCTGTTTTTT. Protein sequence: CASSQEGGPGELFF.

This sequence joins TRBV3-1 (or the pseudogene TRBV3-2) and TRBJ1-2, with 8 bases matching TRBD1. CDR3 length equals 15 residues. The ends lost 3 bases at V and 7 bases at J; junction bases unmatched: 10. The V gene's germline CDR1 is LGHDT and CDR2 YNNKEL (reference sequence). The CDR3 nucleotides are TGTGCCAGCAGCCAGTATCCGGGACAGGAAGGTGGCTACACCTTC. Its translation is CASSQYPGQEGGYTF.

The chain carries TRBV6-5 and TRBJ2-7, with TRBD1 identical over 9 bases. V lost 6 bases and J lost 2; bases outside the gene matches: 5. The CDR3 is 14 amino acids. Germline CDR1 and CDR2: MNHEY and SVGAGI. This CDR3 reads CASSRQGDTYEQYF. DNA for the CDR3: TGTGCCAGCAGCCGACAGGGGGATACCTACGAGCAGTACTTC.

The CDR3 is CASGPGGANVLTF. The CDR3 nucleotides are TGTGCTAGTGGCCCGGGAGGGGCCAACGTCCTGACTTTC. The J gene is TRBJ2-6, the V gene TRBV12-5; weak D call: TRBD2 (5 bases). This CDR3 has 13 residues. The ends were cut back, 6 bases at V and 4 bases at J, with 7 bases in the middle. Germline V gene data show CDR1 as LGHNT and CDR2 as FRNRAP.

The rearrangement joins TRBV5-1 to TRBJ1-4; weak D call: TRBD1 (5 bases). Germline V gene data show CDR1 as SGHRS and CDR2 as YFSETQ. CDR3 length: 14 amino acids. Deletions cut 4 bases from V and 8 bases from J, with 15 bases between. Written as DNA, the CDR3 is TGCGCCAGCAGCCGAGGACAAAGGGAAGAAAAACTGTTTTTT. Translation gives CASSRGQREEKLFF.

DNA for the CDR3: TGTGCCAGCAGCCAACAACGACCCCGGGGAGAGACCCAGTACTTC. Amino acid sequence: CASSQQRPRGETQYF. The genes are TRBV3-1 (or the pseudogene TRBV3-2) and TRBJ2-5; maybe TRBD2 (5 bases). This CDR3 is built from 15 residues. Germline CDR1 reads LGHDT; CDR2 reads YNNKEL (reference sequence). Trimming took 2 bases from V and 4 from J, leaving 14 bases between them.

The chain is built from TRBV6-5 and TRBJ1-2, with TRBD1 matching over 11 bases. V trimming: 2 bases; J trimming: 8 bases; junction bases outside the gene matches: 7. The germline gives CDR1 MNHEY, CDR2 SVGAGI. CDR3 size: 15 residues. The CDR3 DNA reads TGTGCCAGCAGTTACCGTGGACAGGGGGCAGGGGGCTACACCTTC. Protein sequence: CASSYRGQGAGGYTF.

This rearrangement joins TRBV5-1 to TRBJ1-2; 9 bases line up with TRBD1. Germline V gives CDR1 SGHRS, CDR2 YFSETQ. V shed 3 bases, J shed 4 bases, and the junction held 13 bases outside the gene matches. The CDR3 loop spans 17 amino acids. In DNA form, the CDR3 reads TGCGCCAGCAGCTGGGGGACAGGGAAAAGGACCACCTATGGCTACACCTTC. Its translation is CASSWGTGKRTTYGYTF.

The chain has TRBV19 and TRBJ1-5; D might be TRBD1 (6 bases). V lost 5 bases, J lost 0 bases, and 14 bases lay in between. The CDR3 spans 16 residues. In germline, CDR1 is LNHDA, CDR2 SQIVND (reference sequence). CDR3 DNA sequence: TGTGCCAGTAGTTCCCAGGGGATCGATAGCAATCAGCCCCAGCATTTT. The encoded protein is CASSSQGIDSNQPQHF.

This clone appeared a single time. The chain couples TRBV6-2 or TRBV6-3 to TRBJ1-5; D may be TRBD1 (5 bases). The CDR3 has 14 residues. With 2 bases removed from V and 7 bases from J, the gap between germline ends came to 12 bases. From germline, CDR1 is MNHEY and CDR2 SVGEGT. CDR3 sequence (DNA): TGTGCCAGCAGTTACGGGGCCGGCAGGCAGCCCCAGCATTTT. Its translation: CASSYGAGRQPQHF.

In DNA, the CDR3 is TGTGCCAGTAGTATATCTCCGAGCTTAAATCAGCCCCAGCATTTT. Translation: CASSISPSLNQPQHF. This sequence joins TRBV19 and TRBJ1-5; D is unresolved. Germline CDR1 and CDR2: LNHDA and SQIVND (reference sequence). The V and J ends lost 2 bases and 4 bases respectively, with 12 bases between them. The CDR3 sequence is 15 residues long.

To note about this clone: In the same sample, other DNA sequences code for this CDR3. V usage is TRBV18 and J usage is TRBJ2-7, with D hard to call. V lost 3 bases, J lost 1 base, and 7 bases lay in between. There are 13 residues in the CDR3. CDR1 KGHSH and CDR2 LQKENI come from the germline V gene. CDR3 nucleotide sequence: TGTGCCAGCTCACCTGGGCCTTCCTACGAGCAGTACTTC. Amino acid sequence: CASSPGPSYEQYF.

This sequence joins TRBV7-2 and TRBJ2-3; 11 bases match TRBD2. The V segment lost 6 bases and the J segment 4 bases; nucleotides outside the gene matches: 9. CDR1 SGHTA and CDR2 FQGNSA come from the germline V gene. This CDR3 comprises 16 residues. This chain's CDR3 is CASSRSGRALPDTQYF. CDR3 nucleotide sequence: TGTGCCAGCAGTCGTAGCGGGAGGGCCTTGCCAGATACGCAGTATTTT.

This chain uses TRBV19 with TRBJ2-5, with 9 bases aligning to TRBD1. Germline CDR1 and CDR2: LNHDA and SQIVND (reference sequence). The CDR3 has 14 residues. J gave up 7 bases and V 7 bases, and 10 bases lay outside the gene matches. CDR3 sequence reads: CASTVTGGGGTQYF. In nucleotides, the CDR3 is TGTGCCAGTACTGTGACAGGGGGAGGAGGGACCCAGTACTTC. Looking up the rest from reference TRBV19 and TRBJ2-5 gives the full variable domain: DGGITQSPKYLFRKEGQNVTLSCEQNLNHDAMYWYRQDPGQGLRLIYYSQIVNDFQKGDIAEGYSVSREKKESFPLTVTSAQKNPTAFYLCASTVTGGGGTQYFGPGTRLLVL.

This chain links TRBV5-1 with TRBJ2-3; no reliable D call. CDR3 length: 15 amino acids. The V end was cut by 0 bases, the J end by 4 bases, with 12 bases between. Per germline, CDR1 SGHRS and CDR2 YFSETQ. For the CDR3, the DNA is TGCGCCAGCAGCTTGGGGATCTTAGCCCCAGATACGCAGTATTTT. It codes for CASSLGILAPDTQYF.

V usage is TRBV20-1 and J usage is TRBJ1-2; D might be TRBD1 (6 bases). V gave up 3 bases and J gave up 5 bases, with 7 bases separating them. The germline gives CDR1 DFQATT, CDR2 SNEGSKA (reference sequence). This CDR3 spans 11 amino acids. CDR3 coding DNA: TGCAGTGCTAGTGGACAGTATGGCTACACCTTC. It translates to CSASGQYGYTF.

The V call is TRBV5-4, the J call TRBJ2-7; 12 bases agree with TRBD2. With V trimmed by 4 bases and J by 1 base, 3 bases remained unmatched. This CDR3 has 15 residues. Looked up from germline, CDR1 is SGHNT and CDR2 is YYREEE (reference sequence). The CDR3 region is CASSRGTSGSYEQYF. The DNA for the CDR3 is TGTGCCAGCAGCAGGGGGACTAGCGGGTCCTACGAGCAGTACTTC.

The sample holds one count of this clone. The chain combines TRBV19 with TRBJ1-5; tentative D call: TRBD1 (5 bases). V shed 5 bases and J shed 6 bases, with 11 bases lying between them. The CDR3 has 13 amino acids. Germline values: CDR1 LNHDA, CDR2 SQIVND (reference sequence). Written as DNA, the CDR3 is TGTGCCAGTAGTCAGGGTCGGGTTCAGCCCCAGCATTTT. The encoded protein is CASSQGRVQPQHF.

The chain recombines TRBV9 with TRBJ2-2, with TRBD2 identical over 9 bases. The CDR3 extends over 16 amino acids. The trim removed 0 bases at V and 2 bases at J, leaving 2 bases unmatched. The germline CDR1 and CDR2 sequences are SGDLS and YYNGEE. The DNA of the CDR3 is TGTGCCAGCAGCGTAGAAGCGGGGGGCAACACCGGGGAGCTGTTTTTT. This gives the protein CASSVEAGGNTGELFF.

V and J are TRBV5-1 and TRBJ2-1; 10 positions agree with TRBD2. This CDR3 contains 15 residues. V lost 4 bases and J lost 3; bases outside the gene matches: 4. CDR1 and CDR2 (germline): SGHRS, YFSETQ. The CDR3 nucleotides read TGCGCCAGCAGCCAAACTAGCGGGAACTACAATGAGCAGTTCTTC. It yields the protein CASSQTSGNYNEQFF.

V gene TRBV21-1 combines with J gene TRBJ2-7; the D call in the table, TRBD2, was not verified against the DNA. TRBV21-1 counts as a pseudogene. The CDR3 is made up of 15 amino acids. Here the CDR3 reads CASSKDPVLASEQYF. The CDR3 DNA is TGTGCCAGCAGCAAAGACCCAGTTCTAGCGTCAGAGCAGTACTTC.

The V and J genes are TRBV7-6 and TRBJ2-2; 9 nucleotides line up with TRBD2. CDR1 is SGHVS, CDR2 FNYEAQ, per germline. This CDR3 has 16 residues. The J segment lost 4 bases and the V segment lost 2 bases, leaving 5 bases of the junction unmatched. The CDR3 DNA is TGTGCCAGCAGCTTAAAAGCTAGCGGGGTCACCGGGGAGCTGTTTTTT. Translated: CASSLKASGVTGELFF.

The V gene is TRBV5-1, the J gene TRBJ2-7; 9 bases map to TRBD1. Germline V CDR1 and CDR2: SGHRS, YFSETQ. The J segment lost 1 base and the V segment lost 6 bases, leaving 8 bases of the junction unmatched. This CDR3 is 15 amino acids long. DNA of the CDR3: TGCGCCAGCAAAACAGCCGGGACAGGGTCCTACGAGCAGTACTTC. This sequence encodes CASKTAGTGSYEQYF.